Listed below are T cell receptor beta chains from one sample, sequenced in a study of T cell repertoires in cytomegalovirus infection. One entry per CDR3 protein results from TCRdb running MiXCR on the reads. The sample yields 150,000 to 200,000 distinct CDR3 sequences, around 14% seen once. Source material: PBMCs. All receptors derive from a human donor in good health (CMV status not recorded). Some clones in this sample may be carry-over from other donors' samples. Each CDR3 is given with its conserved first and last residue. The order of the fields is D gene, clone size, V gene, J gene, CDR3 DNA, CDR3 protein. D genes are given only for firm matches. Clone size is shown for a subset of rows, as once, few, many or a class of expanded clone.

>-|many|TRBV2|TRBJ2-3
TGTGCCAGCAGTGCTTTGACTAGTCACACAGATACGCAGTATTTT
CASSALTSHTDTQYF
>-|many|TRBV6-2/TRBV6-3|TRBJ2-7
TGTGCCAGCAGACCTCCAGGGACATTCTACGAGCAGTACTTC
CASRPPGTFYEQYF
>-|many|TRBV7-9|TRBJ2-7
TGTGCCAGCACCTTCACCAGAGAGGGGGCCTACGAGCAGTACTTC
CASTFTREGAYEQYF
>TRBD2|many|TRBV6-2/TRBV6-3|TRBJ2-1
TGTGCCAGCAGACGGACTAGCGGGTTGAGTGGGCATGAGCAGTTCTTC
CASRRTSGLSGHEQFF
>-|few|TRBV7-9|TRBJ2-7
TGTGCCAGCAGCTCCTCACCTCCCCCTTACGAGCAGTACTTC
CASSSSPPPYEQYF
>TRBD2|many|TRBV4-2|TRBJ2-1
TGTGCCAGCAGCCAAGTCGGGGGAGGGCCCTACAATGAGCAGTTCTTC
CASSQVGGGPYNEQFF
>TRBD1|few|TRBV7-8|TRBJ1-5
TGTGCCAGCAGCCACAGACAGGGCGGCAATCAGCCCCAGCATTTT
CASSHRQGGNQPQHF
>-|many|TRBV2|TRBJ2-2
TGTGCCAGCAGTGAAGCGCTCCGGCTGAACACCGGGGAGCTGTTTTTT
CASSEALRLNTGELFF
>-|few|TRBV28|TRBJ2-5
TGTGCCAGCAGTTGGGCAGGCAAAGAGACCCAGTACTTC
CASSWAGKETQYF
>-|-|TRBV29-1|TRBJ1-2
TGCAGCGTGCCGAGGGGCTCGGGGTGGGATGGCTACACCTTC
CSVPRGSGWDGYTF
>-|few|TRBV10-3|TRBJ1-1
TGTGCCATCAGTGAGTCGAGACAGCTCGGGACTGAAGCTTTCTTT
CAISESRQLGTEAFF
>-|-|TRBV9|TRBJ2-7
TGTGCCAGCAGCGTAGGCAATAGCGCAGACGAGCAGTACTTC
CASSVGNSADEQYF
>TRBD2|many|TRBV7-7|TRBJ2-3
TGTGCCAGCAGCAAAGGGACTAGCAGTACAGATACGCAGTATTTT
CASSKGTSSTDTQYF
>-|-|TRBV4-1|TRBJ2-5
TGCGCCAGCAGCCAAGGCCAAGCGAAATCAGAGACCCAGTACTTC
CASSQGQAKSETQYF
>-|many|TRBV7-9|TRBJ2-7
TGTGCCAGCAGCCCGAACTACGAGCAGTACTTC
CASSPNYEQYF
>-|few|TRBV7-9|TRBJ1-1
TGTGCCAGCAGCTTCCCGAGGGGGGGACAGAACACTGAAGCTTTCTTT
CASSFPRGGQNTEAFF
>TRBD2|-|TRBV20-1|TRBJ2-5
TGCAGTGCTAGAATGGGGGGGGAGACCCAGTACTTC
CSARMGGETQYF
>-|few|TRBV28|TRBJ2-7
TGTGCCAGCATCCCCGGGACGACCGCCTACGAGCAGTACTTC
CASIPGTTAYEQYF
>TRBD2|-|TRBV5-6|TRBJ2-1
TGTGCCAGCAGCTGGAGCGGGAGGATCAATGAGCAGTTCTTC
CASSWSGRINEQFF
>TRBD2|few|TRBV20-1|TRBJ2-1
TGCAGTGCTAGAGATACGCCTAGCGGAGGTAATGAGCAGTTCTTC
CSARDTPSGGNEQFF
>-|few|TRBV7-6|TRBJ2-2
TGTGCCACCCTGACAGTGAACACCGGGGAGCTGTTTTTT
CATLTVNTGELFF
>-|few|TRBV6-2/TRBV6-3|TRBJ2-7
TGTGCCAGCAGTTACTCGAAGAAGGAGGGGTGGAGGTCCTACGAGCAGTACTTC
CASSYSKKEGWRSYEQYF
>TRBD2|-|TRBV6-4|TRBJ2-5
TGTGCCAGCGGTAGCGGGAGGGCGACCCAGTACTTC
CASGSGRATQYF
>-|many|TRBV7-8|TRBJ2-2
TGTGCCAGCAGCTTAGCAACGCACACCGGGGAGCTGTTTTTT
CASSLATHTGELFF
>-|few|TRBV12-3/TRBV12-4|TRBJ1-1
TGTGCCAGCAGTTTATTTTCTCGGGGAGGGGGCACTGAAGCTTTCTTT
CASSLFSRGGGTEAFF
>-|few|TRBV7-9|TRBJ2-1
TGTGCCAGCAGTTCGGCCAGATGGTATGAGCAGTTCTTC
CASSSARWYEQFF
>TRBD1|many|TRBV7-2|TRBJ1-5
TGTGCCAGCAGCTTAGTACCAGGGGGCGGGAATCAGCCCCAGCATTTT
CASSLVPGGGNQPQHF
>TRBD2|many|TRBV7-2|TRBJ2-4
TGTGCCAGCAGCTTAGTACGAGCGGGAGGATCAAACATTCAGTACTTC
CASSLVRAGGSNIQYF
>-|few|TRBV6-5|TRBJ2-5
TGTGCCAGCAGGGATTTCGGGGGCGCGGAGACCCAGTACTTC
CASRDFGGAETQYF
>-|-|TRBV20-1|TRBJ2-7
TGCAGTGCTAGGGGGCTAGCGAACCACGAGCAGTACTTC
CSARGLANHEQYF